The text below deals with one TCR beta chain. The CDR3 is 16 amino acids. Clones were sequenced by immunoSEQ multiplex PCR, and TCRdb holds only the in-frame ones, with some missing. This table has approximately 53,000 clones, 85% to 95% appearing once. These data are taken from a study of T cell changes during pregnancy in multiple sclerosis. Sequenced here: CD4+ T cells from peripheral blood mononuclear cells, sampled after pregnancy. This TCR derives from a female donor in good health, enrolled as a control in a pregnancy study. The chain combines TRBV1 with TRBJ1-5; the DNA was not used to check the table's D call, TRBD1. TRBV1 is termed a pseudogene. The CDR3 region has the DNA TGCACCAGCAGCCAAGGGGGAGGACAGGACAATCAGCCCCAGCATTTT. This translates into CTSSQGGGQDNQPQHF.